What follows are 6 T cell receptor beta chains derived from one specimen sequenced in a study of CD8 T cells in Susac syndrome. With random hexamers, 0.5 to 1 ug RNA was reverse transcribed. TCRdb recomputed calls from the immunoSEQ multiplex PCR reads with MiXCR, one row per CDR3 protein. The table records 140,000 or so distinct CDR3 sequences, 95% of them present only once. Source material: CD4+ T cells from PBMCs. All receptors derive from a human donor with Susac syndrome.

This chain links TRBV4-1 with TRBJ2-1, with D perhaps matching TRBD1 (6 bases). V lost 1 base, J lost 9 bases, and 10 bases lay in between. Germline CDR1 MGHRA, CDR2 YSYEKL. The CDR3 totals 13 residues. DNA of the CDR3: TGCGCCAGCAGCCAAGCACAGGGCAGTGAGCAGTTCTTC. Protein sequence: CASSQAQGSEQFF.

This rearrangement joins TRBV11-2 to TRBJ2-6, with 11 nucleotides matching TRBD2. Germline-derived CDR1 and CDR2 are SGHAT and FQNNGV. This CDR3 spans 17 amino acids. J lost 0 bases, V lost 5 bases, and 3 bases had no gene match. The CDR3 DNA is TGTGCCAGCAGCAGACTAGCGGGGCACTCTGGGGCCAACGTCCTGACTTTC. Its translation: CASSRLAGHSGANVLTF.

V and J are TRBV25-1 and TRBJ2-7; 8 nucleotides align to TRBD1. CDR1 is MGHDK and CDR2 is SYGVNS in the germline V gene. The junction had 7 bases not matched to a gene; V was cut back by 10 bases and J by 5 bases. The CDR3 loop spans 12 amino acids. CDR3: CATGQGAHEQYF. CDR3 bases: TGTGCCACCGGGCAGGGGGCCCACGAGCAGTACTTC.

V gene TRBV29-1 combines with J gene TRBJ2-1; TRBD1 agrees at 8 bases. Germline values: CDR1 SQVTM, CDR2 ANQGSEA. The V and J ends lost 3 bases and 8 bases, in that order; junction bases with no gene match: 3. This CDR3 spans 12 amino acids. CDR3 bases: TGCAGCGTTGACCGGACAGGGCATGAGCAGTTCTTC. Its translation is CSVDRTGHEQFF.

The chain uses TRBV20-1 and TRBJ2-7; 12 positions match TRBD2. The V and J ends lost 2 bases and 3 bases, in that order; junction bases with no gene match: 5. Germline CDR1 is DFQATT and CDR2 is SNEGSKA (reference sequence). The CDR3 has 15 residues. CDR3 region: CSARSSGRESYEQYF. For the CDR3, the DNA is TGCAGTGCTAGATCTAGCGGGAGGGAAAGCTACGAGCAGTACTTC.

The table lists this clonotype with a count of one. The J gene is TRBJ1-1, the V gene TRBV3-1; D is unresolved. The CDR3 spans 13 residues. Germline V lookup: CDR1 LGHDT, CDR2 YNNKEL (reference sequence). V was clipped by 4 bases and J by 4 bases, with 10 bases between them. The CDR3 reads CASSRVRGTEAFF. CDR3 sequence (DNA): TGTGCCAGCAGCCGAGTTCGGGGCACTGAAGCTTTCTTT.